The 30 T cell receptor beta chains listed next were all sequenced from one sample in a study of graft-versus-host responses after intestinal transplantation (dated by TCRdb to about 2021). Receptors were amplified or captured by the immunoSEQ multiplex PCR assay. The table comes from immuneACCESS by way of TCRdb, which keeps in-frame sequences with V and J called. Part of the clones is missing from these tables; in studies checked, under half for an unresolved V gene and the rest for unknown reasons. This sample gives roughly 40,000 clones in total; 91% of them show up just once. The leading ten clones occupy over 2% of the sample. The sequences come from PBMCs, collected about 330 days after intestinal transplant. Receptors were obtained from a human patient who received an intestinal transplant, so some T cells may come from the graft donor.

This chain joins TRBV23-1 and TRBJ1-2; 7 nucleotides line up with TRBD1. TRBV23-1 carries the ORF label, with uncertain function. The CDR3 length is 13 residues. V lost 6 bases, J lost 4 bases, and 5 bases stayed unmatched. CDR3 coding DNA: TGCGCCAGCAGACCCAGGACAGGCTATGGCTACACCTTC. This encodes CASRPRTGYGYTF.

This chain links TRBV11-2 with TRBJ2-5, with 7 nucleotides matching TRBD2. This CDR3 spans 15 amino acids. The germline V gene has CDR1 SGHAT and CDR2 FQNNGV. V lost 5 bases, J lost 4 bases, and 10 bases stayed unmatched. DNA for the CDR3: TGTGCCAGCAGCCCGGGGCCAGGGAGGGGAGAGACCCAGTACTTC. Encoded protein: CASSPGPGRGETQYF.

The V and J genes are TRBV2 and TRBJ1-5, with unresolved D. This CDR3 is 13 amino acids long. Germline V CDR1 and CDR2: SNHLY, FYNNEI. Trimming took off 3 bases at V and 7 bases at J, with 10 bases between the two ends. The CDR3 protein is CASSELVYQPQHF. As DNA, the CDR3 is TGTGCCAGCAGTGAGCTAGTTTACCAGCCCCAGCATTTT.

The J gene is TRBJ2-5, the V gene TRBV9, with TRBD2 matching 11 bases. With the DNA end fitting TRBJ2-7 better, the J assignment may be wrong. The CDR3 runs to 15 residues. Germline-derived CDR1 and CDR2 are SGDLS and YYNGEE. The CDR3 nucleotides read TGTGCCAGCAGCCCTGTAGCGGGAGGGCGTTACGAGCAGTACTTC. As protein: CASSPVAGGRYEQYF.

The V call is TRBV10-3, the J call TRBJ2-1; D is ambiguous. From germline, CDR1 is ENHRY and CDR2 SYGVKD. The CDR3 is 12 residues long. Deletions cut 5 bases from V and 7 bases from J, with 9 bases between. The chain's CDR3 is CAISSLSNEQFF. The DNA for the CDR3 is TGTGCCATCAGTTCCCTTAGTAATGAGCAGTTCTTC.

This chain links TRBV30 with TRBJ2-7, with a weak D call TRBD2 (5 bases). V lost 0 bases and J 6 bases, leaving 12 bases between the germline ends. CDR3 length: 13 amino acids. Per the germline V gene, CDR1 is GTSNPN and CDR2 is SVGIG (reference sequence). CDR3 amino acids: CAWSVSVRGEQYF. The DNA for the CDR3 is TGTGCCTGGAGTGTGTCCGTCCGGGGCGAGCAGTACTTC.

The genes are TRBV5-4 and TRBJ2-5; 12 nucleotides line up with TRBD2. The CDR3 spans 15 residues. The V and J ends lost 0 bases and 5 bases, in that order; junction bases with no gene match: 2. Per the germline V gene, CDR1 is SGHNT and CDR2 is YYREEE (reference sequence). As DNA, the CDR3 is TGTGCCAGCAGCTTGGGGCTAGCGGGAGGGGAGACCCAGTACTTC. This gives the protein CASSLGLAGGETQYF.

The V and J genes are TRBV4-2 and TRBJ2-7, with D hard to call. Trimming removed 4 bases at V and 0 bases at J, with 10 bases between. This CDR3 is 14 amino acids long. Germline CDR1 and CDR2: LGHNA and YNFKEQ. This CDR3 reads CASSPTLSSYEQYF. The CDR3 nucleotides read TGTGCCAGCAGCCCCACACTGAGCTCCTACGAGCAGTACTTC.

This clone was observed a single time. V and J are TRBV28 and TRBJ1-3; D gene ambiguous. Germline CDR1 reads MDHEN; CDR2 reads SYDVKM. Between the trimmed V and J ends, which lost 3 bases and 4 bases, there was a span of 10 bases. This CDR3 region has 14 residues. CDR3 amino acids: CASSFGGFGNTIYF. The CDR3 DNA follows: TGTGCCAGCAGTTTTGGTGGGTTCGGAAACACCATATATTTT.

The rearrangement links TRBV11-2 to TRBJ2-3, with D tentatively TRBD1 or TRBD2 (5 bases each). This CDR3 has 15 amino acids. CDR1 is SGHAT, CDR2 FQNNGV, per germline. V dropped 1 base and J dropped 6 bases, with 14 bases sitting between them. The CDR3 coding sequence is TGTGCCAGCAGCTTAGGGTGGGGACCCAAGGATACGCAGTATTTT. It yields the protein CASSLGWGPKDTQYF.

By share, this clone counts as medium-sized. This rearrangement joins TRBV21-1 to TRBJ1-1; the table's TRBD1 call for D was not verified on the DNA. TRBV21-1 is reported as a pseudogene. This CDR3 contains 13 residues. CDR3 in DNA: TGTGCCAGCAGCAAAGCAGGGGGCACTGAAGCTTTCTTT. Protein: CASSKAGGTEAFF.

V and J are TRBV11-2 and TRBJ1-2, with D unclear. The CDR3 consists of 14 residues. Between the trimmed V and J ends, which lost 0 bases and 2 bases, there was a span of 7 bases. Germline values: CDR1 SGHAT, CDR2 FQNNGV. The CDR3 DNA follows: TGTGCCAGCAGCTTAGACCCAAGAAACTATGGCTACACCTTC. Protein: CASSLDPRNYGYTF.

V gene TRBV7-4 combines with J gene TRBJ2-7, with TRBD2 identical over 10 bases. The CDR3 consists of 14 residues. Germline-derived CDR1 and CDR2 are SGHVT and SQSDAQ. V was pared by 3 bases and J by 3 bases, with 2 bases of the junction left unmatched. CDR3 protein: CASSFTSGDYEQYF. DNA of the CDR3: TGTGCCAGCAGCTTCACTAGCGGGGACTACGAGCAGTACTTC. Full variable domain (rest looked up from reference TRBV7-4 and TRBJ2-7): GAGVSQSPRYKVAKRGRDVALRCDSISGHVTLYWYRQTLGQGSEVLTYSQSDAQRDKSGRPSGRFSAERPERSVSTLKIQRTEQGDSAVYLCASSFTSGDYEQYFGPGTRLTVT.

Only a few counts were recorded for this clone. CDR3 region: CASNHATNEKLFF. The CDR3 bases are TGTGCCAGTAATCATGCAACTAATGAAAAACTGTTTTTT. The J gene is TRBJ1-4, the V gene TRBV19; D remains ambiguous. The length of the CDR3 is 13 residues. V was clipped by 7 bases and J by 0 bases, with 6 bases between them. Germline V gives CDR1 LNHDA, CDR2 SQIVND (reference sequence).

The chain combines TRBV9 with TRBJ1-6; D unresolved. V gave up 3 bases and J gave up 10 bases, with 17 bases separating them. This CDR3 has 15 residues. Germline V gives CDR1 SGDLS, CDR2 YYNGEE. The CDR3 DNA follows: TGTGCCAGCAGCGCCGACCCGAGTGAGAGCTCACCCCTCCACTTT. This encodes CASSADPSESSPLHF.

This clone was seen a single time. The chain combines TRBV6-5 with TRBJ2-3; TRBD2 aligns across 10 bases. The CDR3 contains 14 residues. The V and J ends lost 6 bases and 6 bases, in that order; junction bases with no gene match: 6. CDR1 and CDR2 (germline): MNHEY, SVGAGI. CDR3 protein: CASRGGLALDTQYF. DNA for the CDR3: TGTGCCAGCAGGGGGGGACTAGCGCTGGATACGCAGTATTTT.

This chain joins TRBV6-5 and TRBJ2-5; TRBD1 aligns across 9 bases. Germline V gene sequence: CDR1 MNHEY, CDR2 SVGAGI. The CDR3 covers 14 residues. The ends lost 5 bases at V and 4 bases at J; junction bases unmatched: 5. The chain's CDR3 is CASSRDRVRETQYF. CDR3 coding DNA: TGTGCCAGCAGTAGGGACAGGGTCAGAGAGACCCAGTACTTC.

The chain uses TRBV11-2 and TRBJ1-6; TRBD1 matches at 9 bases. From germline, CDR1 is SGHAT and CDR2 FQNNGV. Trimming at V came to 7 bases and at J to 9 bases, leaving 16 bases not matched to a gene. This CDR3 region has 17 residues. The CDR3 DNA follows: TGTGCCAGCACCAACACCCGGACAGGGGTCTTTACTTCACCCCTCCACTTT. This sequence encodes CASTNTRTGVFTSPLHF. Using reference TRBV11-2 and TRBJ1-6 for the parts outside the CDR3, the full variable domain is EAGVAQSPRYKIIEKRQSVAFWCNPISGHATLYWYQQILGQGPKLLIQFQNNGVVDDSQLPKDRFSAERLKGVDSTLKIQPAKLEDSAVYLCASTNTRTGVFTSPLHFGNGTRLTVT.

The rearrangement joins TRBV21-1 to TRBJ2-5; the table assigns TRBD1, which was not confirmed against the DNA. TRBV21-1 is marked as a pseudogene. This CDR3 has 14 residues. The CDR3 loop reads CASSKGTGEETQYF. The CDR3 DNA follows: TGTGCCAGCAGCAAAGGGACAGGGGAAGAGACCCAGTACTTC.

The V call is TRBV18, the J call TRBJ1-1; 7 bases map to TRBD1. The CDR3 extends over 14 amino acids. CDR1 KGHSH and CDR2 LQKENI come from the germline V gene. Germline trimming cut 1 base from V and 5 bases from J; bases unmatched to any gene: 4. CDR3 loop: CASSPQGAKTEAFF. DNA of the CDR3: TGTGCCAGCTCACCACAGGGGGCGAAAACTGAAGCTTTCTTT.

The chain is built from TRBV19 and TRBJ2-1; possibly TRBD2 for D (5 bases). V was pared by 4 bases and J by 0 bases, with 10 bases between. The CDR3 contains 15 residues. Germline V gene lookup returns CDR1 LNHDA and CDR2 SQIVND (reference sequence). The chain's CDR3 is CASSTSRVSYNEQFF. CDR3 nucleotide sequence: TGTGCCAGTAGTACCTCGAGGGTCTCCTACAATGAGCAGTTCTTC. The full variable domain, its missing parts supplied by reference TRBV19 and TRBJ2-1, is DGGITQSPKYLFRKEGQNVTLSCEQNLNHDAMYWYRQDPGQGLRLIYYSQIVNDFQKGDIAEGYSVSREKKESFPLTVTSAQKNPTAFYLCASSTSRVSYNEQFFGPGTRLTVL.

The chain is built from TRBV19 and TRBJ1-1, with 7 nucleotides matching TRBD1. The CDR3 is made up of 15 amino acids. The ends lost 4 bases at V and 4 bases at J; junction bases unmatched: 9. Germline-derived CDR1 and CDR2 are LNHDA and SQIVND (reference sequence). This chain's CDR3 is CASSTRGPLGTEAFF. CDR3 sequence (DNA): TGTGCCAGTAGTACTAGGGGGCCTTTGGGCACTGAAGCTTTCTTT.

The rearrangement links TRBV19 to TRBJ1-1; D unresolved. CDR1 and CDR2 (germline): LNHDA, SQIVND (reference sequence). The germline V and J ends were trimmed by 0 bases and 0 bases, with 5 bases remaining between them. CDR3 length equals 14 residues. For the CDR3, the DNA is TGTGCCAGTAGTATAGACGGCCTGAACACTGAAGCTTTCTTT. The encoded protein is CASSIDGLNTEAFF.

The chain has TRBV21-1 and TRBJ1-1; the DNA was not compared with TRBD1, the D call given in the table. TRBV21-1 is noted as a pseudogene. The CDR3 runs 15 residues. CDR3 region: CASFLRDRAGTEAFF. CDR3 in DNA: TGTGCCAGCTTTCTCCGGGACAGGGCGGGCACTGAAGCTTTCTTT.

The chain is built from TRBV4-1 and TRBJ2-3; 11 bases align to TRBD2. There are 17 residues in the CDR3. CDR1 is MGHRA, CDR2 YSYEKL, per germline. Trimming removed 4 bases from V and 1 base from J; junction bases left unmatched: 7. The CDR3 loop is CASSRPLTSGGTDTQYF. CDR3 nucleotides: TGCGCCAGCAGCCGCCCCCTGACTAGCGGGGGCACAGATACGCAGTATTTT.

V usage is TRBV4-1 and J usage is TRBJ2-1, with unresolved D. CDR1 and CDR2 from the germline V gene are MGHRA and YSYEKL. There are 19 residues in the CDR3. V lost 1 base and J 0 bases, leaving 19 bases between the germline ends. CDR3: CASSQVETPGLSSYNEQFF. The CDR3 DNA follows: TGCGCCAGCAGCCAAGTTGAGACGCCGGGTCTCAGCTCCTACAATGAGCAGTTCTTC.

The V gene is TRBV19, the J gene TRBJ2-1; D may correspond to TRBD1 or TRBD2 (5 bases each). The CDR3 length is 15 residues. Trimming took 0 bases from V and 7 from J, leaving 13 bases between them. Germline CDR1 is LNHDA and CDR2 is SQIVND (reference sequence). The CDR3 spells CASSIEGTYLNEQFF. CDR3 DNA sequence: TGTGCCAGTAGTATAGAAGGGACCTACCTAAATGAGCAGTTCTTC.

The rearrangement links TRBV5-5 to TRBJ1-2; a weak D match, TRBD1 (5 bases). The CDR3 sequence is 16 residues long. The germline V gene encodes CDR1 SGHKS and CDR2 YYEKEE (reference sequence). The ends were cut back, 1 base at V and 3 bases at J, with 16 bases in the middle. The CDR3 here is CASSLLSQGSYYGYTF. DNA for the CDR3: TGTGCCAGCAGCTTGTTGTCTCAGGGTTCGTACTATGGCTACACCTTC.

The CDR3 region has the DNA TGTGCCAGCGGGGAGGGGGGCTCCTACAATGAGCAGTTCTTC. It specifies CASGEGGSYNEQFF. J is TRBJ2-1 and V is TRBV6-5, with a tentative D call TRBD2 (7 bases). Germline V lookup: CDR1 MNHEY, CDR2 SVGAGI. Trimming pared 8 bases from V and 0 bases from J, leaving 11 bases between. The CDR3 has 14 residues.

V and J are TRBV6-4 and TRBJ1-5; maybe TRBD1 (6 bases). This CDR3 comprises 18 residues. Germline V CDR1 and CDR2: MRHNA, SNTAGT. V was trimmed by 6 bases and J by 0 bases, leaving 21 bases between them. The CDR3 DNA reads TGTGCCAGCAGATCGGTCAGGGGCAATGGGATTAGCAATCAGCCCCAGCATTTT. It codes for CASRSVRGNGISNQPQHF.